This T cell receptor (beta chain) was captured by sequencing in a study of T cell repertoires in cytomegalovirus infection. Background on the study: CMV infection and matching HLA type were both indicated by public TCR beta signatures. Study-wide results and limits: Summed frequency of shared TCR beta families picked out CMV carriers who also had the relevant HLA. CMV-specific TCR beta clonotypes restricted by HLA-C dominated the ex vivo response.

There are 15 residues in the CDR3. V was shortened by 1 base and J by 8 bases, with 14 bases between the two germline ends. The germline V gene has CDR1 SGHVS and CDR2 FQNEAQ. This clonotype was counted at least ten times. Its antigen is still unknown. MiXCR, run by TCRdb on the reads, gives a single entry per CDR3 protein. Among hundreds of thousands of distinct CDR3 sequences listed, around a sixth were seen once. Input material: PBMCs. This chain links TRBV7-8 with TRBJ1-4; weak D call: TRBD1 (6 bases). This sequence was found in a human donor in good health (CMV status not recorded). Some clones in this sample may be carry-over from other donors' samples. CDR3 amino acids: CASSLVQGPFEKLFF. CDR3 in DNA: TGTGCCAGCAGCTTAGTACAGGGACCTTTCGAAAAACTGTTTTTT. The entire variable domain, with the rest obtained from reference TRBV7-8 and TRBJ1-4, is as follows: GAGVSQSPRYKVAKRGQDVALRCDPISGHVSLFWYQQALGQGPEFLTYFQNEAQLDKSGLPSDRFFAERPEGSVSTLKIQRTQQEDSAVYLCASSLVQGPFEKLFFGSGTQLSVL.